This entry describes one T cell receptor beta chain. This sample was taken from a study of shared clonotypes between healthy human individuals. The assay was immunoSEQ multiplex PCR, and TCRdb's table has in-frame clones only and misses some. Seen here are approximately 2,200,000 clones, under 95% observed once, and the top ten hold more than 1.5%. Trimming took off 3 bases at V and 7 bases at J, with 17 bases between the two ends. The length of the CDR3 is 15 residues. The germline CDR1 and CDR2 sequences are SGDLS and YYNGEE. Selected positively for CCR7 and CD45RO-negative, naive CD8 cells excluded terminally differentiated effector memory CD45RA+ cells. None of the donors, who were healthy HIV-negative adults, had recently had acute infections or vaccinations.

This TCR was sampled from a man between 18 and 29 years old in good health. Some clones in this sample may be carry-over from other donors' samples. The V call is TRBV9, the J call TRBJ2-1; possibly TRBD2 for D (7 bases). Sequencing was done on a sample of naive CD8+ T cells from PBMCs. CDR3 DNA: TGTGCCAGCAGCGAAGGGGGAGGGGAATGGAATGAGCAGTTCTTC. Residues: CASSEGGGEWNEQFF.